The 11 T cell receptor beta chains below all came from one sample that was sequenced in a study of regulatory T cells in long-lasting Graves disease. Both iRepertoire HTBI primers and Arm-PCR of CDR3 regions were used to build the TCR beta libraries. From the multiplex PCR reads, TCRdb called clonotypes with MiXCR, one entry per CDR3 protein. The table shows over 650,000 distinct CDR3 sequences, with about 32% occurring only once. Sample time point: persistent/refractory GD, antithyroid drugs over 5 years with positive TRAb. PBMC-derived RNA was used for the TCR library. The sequencing used peripheral blood mononuclear cells (PBMCs), collected when the disease was refractory, from a patient treated with antithyroid drugs. The receptors were gathered from a female donor with Graves disease.

There are many counts of this clonotype. The V call is TRBV12-3 or TRBV12-4, the J call TRBJ1-2; 7 nucleotides match TRBD1. V shed 5 bases, J shed 6 bases, and the junction held 9 bases outside the gene matches. CDR3 size: 14 residues. The CDR3 bases are TGTGCCAGCAGTCTAACGACAGGGAAAGATGGCTACACCTTC. It translates to CASSLTTGKDGYTF.

The rearrangement links TRBV18 to TRBJ1-2; D call uncertain. CDR1 KGHSH and CDR2 LQKENI come from the germline V gene. The CDR3 contains 13 residues. Trimming pared 2 bases from V and 7 bases from J, leaving 11 bases between. The CDR3 DNA reads TGTGCCAGCTCACCAAGGGAAGGGATTGGCTACACCTTC. Translating it yields CASSPREGIGYTF.

This clonotype occurred a few times. CDR3 nucleotide sequence: TGCGCCAGCAGCCCGGGACGGATGACTAATGAAAAACTGTTTTTT. Translation: CASSPGRMTNEKLFF. The J gene is TRBJ1-4, the V gene TRBV5-1, with D possibly being TRBD1 (5 bases). This CDR3 has 15 amino acids. The ends were cut back, 4 bases at V and 2 bases at J, with 12 bases in the middle. Per germline, CDR1 SGHRS and CDR2 YFSETQ.

The chain recombines TRBV11-2 with TRBJ2-2; D remains ambiguous. The V and J ends lost 0 bases and 1 base respectively, with 6 bases between them. This CDR3 contains 15 residues. Germline V lookup: CDR1 SGHAT, CDR2 FQNNGV. This CDR3 is CASSLDLWNTGELFF. The CDR3 coding sequence is TGTGCCAGCAGCTTAGATCTTTGGAACACCGGGGAGCTGTTTTTT.

This clonotype has just one count. At one boundary the junction diverges from the germline segment, which might be a read error. The chain uses TRBV6-2 or TRBV6-3 and TRBJ1-1; D is unresolved. Germline lookup yields CDR1 MNHEY and CDR2 SVGEGT. The CDR3 covers 13 residues. This CDR3 reads CASSPGGNSEAFF. The CDR3 DNA reads as TGTGCCAGCAGTCCGGGCGGGAACAGTGAAGCTTTCTTT.

V and J are TRBV7-6 and TRBJ1-1; D possibly corresponds to TRBD1 (5 bases). The V end was cut by 1 base, the J end by 3 bases, with 15 bases between. Germline V gene data show CDR1 as SGHVS and CDR2 as FNYEAQ. The CDR3 consists of 16 residues. DNA of the CDR3: TGTGCCAGCAGCTTAGACAAGACGGTGGGGGACACTGAAGCTTTCTTT. Its translation is CASSLDKTVGDTEAFF.

This clonotype was seen more than once but under ten times. The gene calls are TRBV6-1 and TRBJ2-7; D is possibly TRBD1 or TRBD2 (5 bases each). Germline CDR1 and CDR2: MNHNS and SASEGT. V was trimmed by 5 bases and J by 9 bases, leaving 17 bases between them. The CDR3 spans 13 residues. The CDR3 spells CASSTPGPRGQYF. CDR3 DNA: TGTGCCAGCAGTACACCGGGACCCCGCGGGCAGTACTTC.

The gene calls are TRBV15 and TRBJ1-1, with D unresolved. From germline, CDR1 is LNHNV and CDR2 YYDKDF (reference sequence). This CDR3 has 14 amino acids. Trimming stripped 0 bases from V and 5 bases from J, with 10 bases between. Here the CDR3 DNA reads TGTGCCACCAGCAGAGAAAAGGTATTGACTGAAGCTTTCTTT. It codes for CATSREKVLTEAFF.

The rearrangement joins TRBV29-1 to TRBJ2-5; D call uncertain. CDR1 is SQVTM, CDR2 ANQGSEA, per germline. The CDR3 is made up of 14 amino acids. The V gene lost 2 bases and the J gene lost 4 bases, with 14 bases spanning the gap. The CDR3 coding sequence is TGCAGCGTTGAATGGTTACAGAAAGGAGAGACCCAGTACTTC. This translates into CSVEWLQKGETQYF.

The chain joins TRBV10-3 to TRBJ1-2; TRBD1 might be the D (6 bases). The V and J ends lost 10 bases and 7 bases respectively, with 16 bases between them. Germline values: CDR1 ENHRY, CDR2 SYGVKD. The CDR3 runs to 12 residues. CDR3: CATSVGGLGYTF. The CDR3 region has the DNA TGTGCCACCTCGGTGGGGGGGCTTGGCTACACCTTC.

The V and J genes are TRBV28 and TRBJ1-1; tentative D call: TRBD1 (6 bases). The CDR3 sequence is 15 residues long. Trimming took off 6 bases at V and 1 base at J, with 15 bases between the two ends. Germline V gene data show CDR1 as MDHEN and CDR2 as SYDVKM. The CDR3 here is CASSYNPGQNTEAFF. Written as DNA, the CDR3 is TGTGCCAGCAGCTATAACCCGGGACAGAACACTGAAGCTTTCTTT.